This TCR beta chain emerged from a study of shared clonotypes between healthy human individuals. Broader study findings: Incomplete sequencing of sorted subsets was indicated by rarefaction despite large depth.

This clone appeared once. Its antigen remains unknown. The authors' processing: Junction-only sequences without quality scores were provided by ImmunoSEQ, so filtering was different. Clones were sequenced by immunoSEQ multiplex PCR, and TCRdb holds only the in-frame ones, with some missing. D and trimming were read from the DNA, whereas the V and J calls and clone size are those reported in that table. The data show some 2,500,000 clones, 93% seen once. This CDR3 has 13 amino acids. V lost 4 bases and J lost 6; bases outside the gene matches: 4. CDR1 is SGHRS, CDR2 YFSETQ, per germline. The receptor was isolated from a man aged 18 to 29 in good health. Some clones in this sample may be carry-over from other donors' samples. The rearrangement joins TRBV5-1 to TRBJ2-7, with 10 nucleotides matching TRBD1. The material sequenced was naive CD4+ T cells from PBMCs. The subset here: CD45RA+ positively selected. For the CDR3, the DNA is TGCGCCAGCAGCCGGGACAGGGGCGGCGAGCAGTACTTC. This gives the protein CASSRDRGGEQYF.